The rows below give T cell receptor beta chains drawn from one sample of a study of cytotoxic CD8 clonotypes in ibrutinib-treated CLL. Libraries were prepared by immunoSEQ multiplex PCR; TCRdb keeps only in-frame clonotypes and omits some of them. The sample contains approximately 150,000 clones, approximately 80% of which appear only once. This sample comprised PBMCs, obtained after 24 months of ibrutinib treatment. The receptors were gathered from a human donor with chronic lymphocytic leukemia. CDR3s include the opening cysteine and the closing phenylalanine or tryptophan. D genes are given only for firm matches. The listing skips clone size in some rows; elsewhere it reads once, few, many or a size class.

size	D	J	V	CDR3	DNA
.	.	TRBJ2-7	TRBV27	CASSLQGRYEQYF	TGTGCCAGCAGCCTTCAGGGAAGGTACGAGCAGTACTTC
.	TRBD1	TRBJ1-2	TRBV6-6	CASSYRGRNYGYTF	TGTGCCAGCAGCTACAGGGGACGGAACTATGGCTACACCTTC
.	TRBD2	TRBJ2-7	TRBV28	CASSPPGGSFHEQYF	TGTGCCAGCAGTCCTCCGGGAGGGTCGTTCCACGAGCAGTACTTC
.	.	TRBJ1-5	TRBV18	CASSPPSHPNQPQHF	TGTGCCAGCTCACCACCTTCCCACCCTAATCAGCCCCAGCATTTT
.	.	TRBJ1-2	TRBV19	CATTDRAFYGYTF	TGTGCCACTACGGACAGAGCCTTCTATGGCTACACCTTC
few	.	TRBJ1-1	TRBV5-6	CASSDRTAFNMNTEAFF	TGTGCCAGCAGCGATCGGACAGCGTTCAACATGAACACTGAAGCTTTCTTT
.	TRBD1	TRBJ1-1	TRBV7-3	CASSSPDRGSAFF	TGTGCCAGCAGCTCGCCGGACAGGGGGAGCGCTTTCTTT
.	.	TRBJ1-2	TRBV5-1	CASSLAGASVDGYTF	TGCGCCAGCAGCTTGGCTGGGGCGTCGGTGGATGGCTACACCTTC
.	TRBD1	TRBJ1-2	TRBV4-1	CASSQVPGQGAWGYTF	TGCGCCAGCAGCCAAGTACCGGGACAGGGGGCGTGGGGCTACACCTTC
.	.	TRBJ1-2	TRBV14	CASSQGIRAPGYTF	TGTGCCAGCAGCCAAGGTATAAGGGCTCCTGGCTACACCTTC
few	.	TRBJ2-7	TRBV5-1	CASSLVDVQAYEQYF	TGCGCCAGCAGCTTGGTTGACGTACAGGCCTACGAGCAGTACTTC
few	.	TRBJ1-4	TRBV5-6	CASSIGTGNEKLFF	TGTGCCAGCAGCATAGGGACTGGTAATGAAAAACTGTTTTTT
.	TRBD1	TRBJ1-2	TRBV28	CASSPGGTGGGINGYTF	TGTGCCAGCAGCCCAGGGGGGACAGGGGGCGGGATAAATGGCTACACCTTC
.	.	TRBJ1-1	TRBV7-2	CASSAPGALNTEAFF	TGTGCCAGCAGCGCTCCTGGGGCCCTAAACACTGAAGCTTTCTTT
.	.	TRBJ2-5	TRBV5-1	CASSLQGLQETQYF	TGCGCCAGCAGCTTACAGGGTTTGCAAGAGACCCAGTACTTC
.	TRBD2	TRBJ2-3	TRBV7-2	CASSWEAGGPTDTQYF	TGTGCCAGCAGCTGGGAAGCGGGAGGGCCGACAGATACGCAGTATTTT
.	.	TRBJ2-7	TRBV5-6	CASSLVVYLLEESYEQYF	TGTGCCAGCAGCTTGGTAGTGTACCTACTAGAGGAATCCTACGAGCAGTACTTC
.	TRBD1	TRBJ1-2	TRBV6-6	CASSWDRVRGYTF	TGTGCCAGCAGTTGGGACAGGGTACGAGGCTACACCTTC
.	TRBD2	TRBJ2-7	TRBV7-2	CASSLTSGGYEQYF	TGTGCCAGCAGCCTTACTAGCGGGGGCTACGAGCAGTACTTC
.	.	TRBJ1-1	TRBV18	CASSPRGGNTEAFF	TGTGCCAGCTCACCTAGGGGCGGGAACACTGAAGCTTTCTTT
.	.	TRBJ1-4	TRBV5-1	CASSFGTLQDEKLFF	TGCGCCAGCAGCTTCGGGACCCTTCAGGATGAAAAACTGTTTTTT
.	TRBD2	TRBJ2-3	TRBV6-6	CASRPGSGGRDTQYF	TGTGCCAGTCGCCCGGGTAGCGGGGGGAGGGATACGCAGTATTTT
.	.	TRBJ1-4	TRBV6-1	CASGTATNEKLFF	TGTGCCAGCGGCACTGCAACTAATGAAAAACTGTTTTTT
.	.	TRBJ2-1	TRBV19	CASSRGLLLDEQFF	TGTGCCAGTAGCAGGGGACTCCTCTTGGATGAGCAGTTCTTC
.	.	TRBJ1-1	TRBV7-2	CASSLGGFVNEAFF	TGTGCCAGCAGCTTAGGGGGTTTCGTTAATGAAGCTTTCTTT
.	TRBD1	TRBJ2-7	TRBV28	CASFGSRTGSYEQYF	TGTGCCAGCTTCGGGAGTAGGACAGGGAGCTACGAGCAGTACTTC
.	TRBD2	TRBJ2-5	TRBV5-1	CASSLAGTSGRAAQETQYF	TGCGCCAGCAGCTTGGCCGGGACTAGCGGGAGGGCCGCTCAAGAGACCCAGTACTTC
.	TRBD1	TRBJ1-1	TRBV6-1	CASRTGGADTEAFF	TGTGCCAGCAGGACAGGGGGCGCGGACACTGAAGCTTTCTTT
.	.	TRBJ1-6	TRBV28	CASSFSYNSPLHF	TGTGCCAGCAGTTTTTCCTATAATTCACCCCTCCACTTT
.	.	TRBJ2-3	TRBV6-5	CASSPNPGEDTQYF	TGTGCCAGCAGCCCCAACCCCGGGGAAGATACGCAGTATTTT
many	.	TRBJ1-5	TRBV2	CASSLSGIGQPQHF	TGTGCCAGCAGCCTATCGGGAATCGGCCAGCCCCAGCATTTT
.	TRBD1	TRBJ1-3	TRBV6-5	CASSRDSISGNTIYF	TGTGCCAGCAGCCGGGACAGTATCTCTGGAAACACCATATATTTT
.	.	TRBJ2-3	TRBV14	CASSHRYTQYF	TGTGCCAGCAGCCATCGGTATACGCAGTATTTT
.	.	TRBJ1-3	TRBV11-3	CASSLQGDTIYF	TGTGCCAGCAGTTTACAGGGAGACACCATATATTTT
.	.	TRBJ1-1	TRBV27	CASSSQPTGYPEAFF	TGTGCCAGCAGTTCTCAACCAACCGGGTACCCTGAAGCTTTCTTT
once	.	TRBJ1-4	TRBV7-2	CASSLQAVNEKLFF	TGTGCCAGCAGCTTACAGGCAGTTAATGAAAAACTGTTTTTT
.	.	TRBJ2-7	TRBV30	CAWRTEIGPYEQYF	TGTGCCTGGCGGACGGAGATCGGCCCCTACGAGCAGTACTTC
.	.	TRBJ1-4	TRBV30	CAWSGGAGAWEKLFF	TGTGCCTGGAGTGGTGGAGCAGGGGCATGGGAAAAACTGTTTTTT
.	TRBD1	TRBJ1-1	TRBV19	CASRVRQGAVGNTEAFF	TGTGCCAGTAGGGTTAGACAGGGGGCTGTGGGGAACACTGAAGCTTTCTTT
.	.	TRBJ1-5	TRBV10-1	CASGTGTQPQHF	TGCGCCAGCGGAACAGGGACTCAGCCCCAGCATTTT
.	.	TRBJ2-3	TRBV27	CASKRLGTDTQYF	TGTGCCAGCAAAAGACTAGGCACAGATACGCAGTATTTT
.	.	TRBJ2-5	TRBV7-3	CASSLDPTEDQYF	TGTGCCAGCAGCTTAGATCCAACAGAGGACCAGTACTTC
few	.	TRBJ1-2	TRBV27	CASSHPGTYRRYTF	TGTGCCAGCAGCCATCCTGGGACATATAGGCGCTACACCTTC
once	TRBD2	TRBJ2-2	TRBV30	CAWYGLAGEETGELFF	TGTGCCTGGTACGGACTAGCGGGAGAAGAGACCGGGGAGCTGTTTTTT